The present entry profiles one TCR beta chain with its context. This sample stems from a study of blood T cell repertoires in COVID-19. This CDR3 region has 11 residues. The V and J ends lost 3 bases and 8 bases respectively, with 7 bases between them. Germline lookup yields CDR1 LGHDT and CDR2 YNNKEL (reference sequence). This table comes from immunoSEQ multiplex PCR, and its TCRdb copy is limited to in-frame clones, with some not included. Here the sample spans about 240,000 clones, 82% being singletons. The chain is built from TRBV3-1 (or the pseudogene TRBV3-2) and TRBJ1-1, with no clear D. What was sequenced was peripheral blood. The clonotype comes from a woman aged 60-75 years with active or convalescent COVID-19. The CDR3 reads CASSQGLEAFF. In DNA form, the CDR3 reads TGTGCCAGCAGCCAGGGCTTAGAAGCTTTCTTT.